This is a list of T cell receptor beta chains from one sample in a study of cytomegalovirus exposure and HLA in healthy donors. The method was immunoSEQ multiplex PCR; TCRdb's version includes in-frame clones alone and lacks a portion of them. The repertoire includes over 150,000 clones, roughly four fifths of them detected once, and over 8.5% sits in the top ten. Sequenced input: PBMCs. Receptors were obtained from a man aged 45 to 65 in good health and CMV-seropositive. CDR3s include the opening cysteine and the closing phenylalanine or tryptophan. A D gene is named only where the DNA matches it firmly. Clone sizes are given selectively: once, few, many, or a class where the clone is expanded.

v_gene: TRBV7-2
d_gene: TRBD1
j_gene: TRBJ1-1
abundance: NA
CDR3nt: TGTGCCAGCAGCGGAGGTGCGGGACAGCGTAACACTGAAGCTTTCTTT
CDR3aa: CASSGGAGQRNTEAFF

v_gene: TRBV27
d_gene: NA
j_gene: TRBJ2-3
abundance: NA
CDR3nt: TGTGCCAGCAGTCCCACCAGCGGAGTTAGCACAGATACGCAGTATTTT
CDR3aa: CASSPTSGVSTDTQYF

v_gene: TRBV9
d_gene: NA
j_gene: TRBJ2-5
abundance: NA
CDR3nt: TGTGCCAGCAGCGTAGGACAACAAGAGACCCAGTACTTC
CDR3aa: CASSVGQQETQYF

v_gene: TRBV7-7
d_gene: NA
j_gene: TRBJ2-2
abundance: NA
CDR3nt: TGTGCTAGCAGCCGTCGGTACACCGGGGAGCTGTTTTTT
CDR3aa: CASSRRYTGELFF

v_gene: TRBV19
d_gene: NA
j_gene: TRBJ1-3
abundance: NA
CDR3nt: TGTGCCAGTAGTACCAGTGGGCGAAACACCATATATTTT
CDR3aa: CASSTSGRNTIYF

v_gene: TRBV29-1
d_gene: NA
j_gene: TRBJ2-1
abundance: NA
CDR3nt: TGCAGCGTTGAGACTGGCTCCTACAATGAGCAGTTCTTC
CDR3aa: CSVETGSYNEQFF

v_gene: TRBV5-6
d_gene: NA
j_gene: TRBJ1-5
abundance: NA
CDR3nt: TGTGCCAGCAGCTTGGTTGGGGGCGCTCAGCCCCAGCATTTT
CDR3aa: CASSLVGGAQPQHF

v_gene: TRBV7-8
d_gene: NA
j_gene: TRBJ2-2
abundance: NA
CDR3nt: TGTGCCAGCAGCCAGACAGTGAACACCGGGGAGCTGTTTTTT
CDR3aa: CASSQTVNTGELFF

v_gene: TRBV11-2
d_gene: NA
j_gene: TRBJ1-1
abundance: NA
CDR3nt: TGTGCCAGCAGCACCACCGGGGGAACTGAAGCTTTCTTT
CDR3aa: CASSTTGGTEAFF

v_gene: TRBV18
d_gene: NA
j_gene: TRBJ2-7
abundance: NA
CDR3nt: TGTGCCAGCTCACCATTGACAAAGAGCTCCTACGAGCAGTACTTC
CDR3aa: CASSPLTKSSYEQYF

v_gene: TRBV5-6
d_gene: NA
j_gene: TRBJ2-7
abundance: NA
CDR3nt: TGTGCCAGCAGCTTTATCAAGTCGGGGGAGCAGTACTTC
CDR3aa: CASSFIKSGEQYF

v_gene: TRBV10-1
d_gene: TRBD1
j_gene: TRBJ1-2
abundance: NA
CDR3nt: TGCGCCAGCAGTGAGTCGACGACAGGGCCAAGGAGTGGCTACACCTTC
CDR3aa: CASSESTTGPRSGYTF

v_gene: TRBV28
d_gene: TRBD1
j_gene: TRBJ1-2
abundance: NA
CDR3nt: TGTGCCAGCAGTCCCACTGGACAGGGGCTCTATGGCTACACCTTC
CDR3aa: CASSPTGQGLYGYTF

v_gene: TRBV7-9
d_gene: NA
j_gene: TRBJ1-1
abundance: NA
CDR3nt: TGTGCCAGCAGCCCGGGACACTTGAACACTGAAGCTTTCTTT
CDR3aa: CASSPGHLNTEAFF

v_gene: TRBV9
d_gene: NA
j_gene: TRBJ1-1
abundance: NA
CDR3nt: TGTGCCAGCAGCCCCGGGGGGTTCATGAACACTGAAGCTTTCTTT
CDR3aa: CASSPGGFMNTEAFF

v_gene: TRBV6-1
d_gene: TRBD2
j_gene: TRBJ2-2
abundance: NA
CDR3nt: TGTGCCAGCAGCCTAGCGGGGGGGAACACCGGGGAGCTGTTTTTT
CDR3aa: CASSLAGGNTGELFF

v_gene: TRBV27
d_gene: NA
j_gene: TRBJ1-3
abundance: few
CDR3nt: TGTGCCAGCAGTTTAGCGGGGCCGGGAAACACCATATATTTT
CDR3aa: CASSLAGPGNTIYF

v_gene: TRBV30
d_gene: NA
j_gene: TRBJ2-7
abundance: once
CDR3nt: TGTGCCTACGGGACTCCCTACTACGAGCAGTACTTC
CDR3aa: CAYGTPYYEQYF

v_gene: TRBV18
d_gene: TRBD2
j_gene: TRBJ2-7
abundance: NA
CDR3nt: TGTGCCAGCTCACCTCCGGCTAGCGGGGGACTCTCCTACGAGCAGTACTTC
CDR3aa: CASSPPASGGLSYEQYF

v_gene: TRBV6-1
d_gene: NA
j_gene: TRBJ2-7
abundance: NA
CDR3nt: TGTGCCAGCAGAGCGACGGCGACCTACGAGCAGTACTTC
CDR3aa: CASRATATYEQYF

v_gene: TRBV5-1
d_gene: TRBD1
j_gene: TRBJ1-1
abundance: NA
CDR3nt: TGCGCCAGCAAAGCAGGGGGAGTTGTGGACACTGAAGCTTTCTTT
CDR3aa: CASKAGGVVDTEAFF

v_gene: TRBV27
d_gene: TRBD2
j_gene: TRBJ2-1
abundance: NA
CDR3nt: TGTGCCAGCAGTGGCTCCGGGGGCGGGAGGGCATACAATGAGCAGTTCTTC
CDR3aa: CASSGSGGGRAYNEQFF

v_gene: TRBV4-1
d_gene: TRBD2
j_gene: TRBJ2-7
abundance: NA
CDR3nt: TGCGCCAGCAGCCAAGGGGACTATAAATACGAGCAGTACTTC
CDR3aa: CASSQGDYKYEQYF

v_gene: TRBV7-8
d_gene: NA
j_gene: TRBJ2-2
abundance: NA
CDR3nt: TGTGCCAGCAGCTTGGGATTGTCCAGGGAAGTCACCGGGGAGCTGTTTTTT
CDR3aa: CASSLGLSREVTGELFF

v_gene: TRBV28
d_gene: NA
j_gene: TRBJ1-4
abundance: NA
CDR3nt: TGTGCCAGCAGTTTCTTGCTCCAGAATGAAAAACTGTTTTTT
CDR3aa: CASSFLLQNEKLFF

v_gene: TRBV6-4
d_gene: NA
j_gene: TRBJ1-6
abundance: NA
CDR3nt: TGTGCCAGCAGTGAGACAGGAGGTTCACCCCTCCACTTT
CDR3aa: CASSETGGSPLHF

v_gene: TRBV7-8
d_gene: NA
j_gene: TRBJ2-7
abundance: once
CDR3nt: TGTGCCAGCAGCTTAGCAGGAAGGGGCCTCATAGACGAGCAGTACTTC
CDR3aa: CASSLAGRGLIDEQYF

v_gene: TRBV4-3
d_gene: NA
j_gene: TRBJ1-1
abundance: NA
CDR3nt: TGCGCCAGCAGGACAGTCGGATGGAACACTGAAGCTTTCTTT
CDR3aa: CASRTVGWNTEAFF

v_gene: TRBV30
d_gene: TRBD2
j_gene: TRBJ2-7
abundance: NA
CDR3nt: TGTGCCTGGACCTCGGGGGGTACTGGGGTGCAGTACTTC
CDR3aa: CAWTSGGTGVQYF

v_gene: TRBV7-9
d_gene: NA
j_gene: TRBJ1-2
abundance: NA
CDR3nt: TGTTCCAGCAGCCTAGGACGGGCGGGCCGGGATGGCTACACCTTC
CDR3aa: CSSSLGRAGRDGYTF

v_gene: TRBV4-1
d_gene: TRBD1
j_gene: TRBJ1-5
abundance: NA
CDR3nt: TGCGCCAGCAGCCACCTACAGGGGTCAAGCAATCAGCCCCAGCATTTT
CDR3aa: CASSHLQGSSNQPQHF

v_gene: TRBV29-1
d_gene: NA
j_gene: TRBJ2-2
abundance: NA
CDR3nt: TGCAGCGTGGGGGACAGGGTGATAGCGGGAGGAGGGACCGGGGAGCTGTTTTTT
CDR3aa: CSVGDRVIAGGGTGELFF

v_gene: TRBV27
d_gene: TRBD2
j_gene: TRBJ2-7
abundance: NA
CDR3nt: TGTGCCAGCAGTTTATTAGGTCTAGCGGGAGTAAAAGAGCAGTACTTC
CDR3aa: CASSLLGLAGVKEQYF

v_gene: TRBV19
d_gene: NA
j_gene: TRBJ2-1
abundance: NA
CDR3nt: TGTGCCAGTAGTATAGTGTTTTTAGGGGCTGAGCAGTTCTTC
CDR3aa: CASSIVFLGAEQFF

v_gene: TRBV7-2
d_gene: TRBD2
j_gene: TRBJ2-7
abundance: few
CDR3nt: TGTGCCAGCAGCTCCTCTAGCGGGCTTCTCTACGAGCAGTACTTC
CDR3aa: CASSSSSGLLYEQYF

v_gene: TRBV29-1
d_gene: NA
j_gene: TRBJ2-1
abundance: few
CDR3nt: TGCAGCGTTGGCCCCTTACTTCAGGATGAGCAGTTCTTC
CDR3aa: CSVGPLLQDEQFF

v_gene: TRBV4-1
d_gene: TRBD2
j_gene: TRBJ2-3
abundance: NA
CDR3nt: TGCGCCAGCAGGAATCTAGCGGGCACAGATACGCAGTATTTT
CDR3aa: CASRNLAGTDTQYF